These 10 T cell receptor beta chains came from one sample sequenced in a study of radiotherapy plus CTLA-4 blockade in lung cancer. The protocol was immunoSEQ multiplex PCR, while the TCRdb copy is restricted to in-frame clones and leaves out a portion. The sample holds 50,000 to 70,000 clones, 77% seen once. Material: peripheral blood, obtained from a patient treated with radiotherapy plus ipilimumab. The receptors shown here come from a human donor with non-small cell lung cancer who had a partial response to radiotherapy plus ipilimumab.

This clone appeared a few times. This chain uses TRBV7-7 with TRBJ2-5; no definite D call. This CDR3 is built from 15 residues. Trimming shortened V by 3 bases and J by 2 bases, and 13 bases separated the two germline ends. Germline V lookup: CDR1 SSHAT, CDR2 FNYEAQ (reference sequence). CDR3 protein: CASSFSAGRQETQYF. CDR3 in DNA: TGTGCCAGCAGCTTCTCCGCCGGCAGGCAAGAGACCCAGTACTTC. The variable domain in full, with the rest retrieved from reference TRBV7-7 and TRBJ2-5, is GAGVSQSPRYKVTKRGQDVTLRCDPISSHATLYWYQQALGQGPEFLTYFNYEAQPDKSGLPSDRFSAERPEGSISTLTIQRTEQRDSAMYRCASSFSAGRQETQYFGPGTRLLVL.

The chain recombines TRBV11-3 with TRBJ2-5, with a possible D match to TRBD1 (5 bases). The germline V gene has CDR1 SGHNT and CDR2 YENEEA. The V end lost 5 bases, the J end lost 2 bases, and 12 bases lay between the germline ends. The CDR3 is made up of 14 amino acids. The CDR3 DNA reads TGTGCCAGCAGCAAGGGGTCCGGTCAAGAGACCCAGTACTTC. Protein sequence: CASSKGSGQETQYF.

The chain links TRBV7-9 to TRBJ2-7, with 11 nucleotides matching TRBD1. Germline V gene sequence: CDR1 SEHNR, CDR2 FQNEAQ (reference sequence). V shed 5 bases, J shed 4 bases, and the junction held 7 bases outside the gene matches. This CDR3 has 15 amino acids. The CDR3 spells CASSPRTGGRYEQYF. The DNA of the CDR3 is TGTGCCAGCAGCCCCAGGACAGGGGGCAGGTACGAGCAGTACTTC. Combining the CDR3 with reference TRBV7-9 and TRBJ2-7 gives the whole variable domain DTGVSQNPRHKITKRGQNVTFRCDPISEHNRLYWYRQTLGQGPEFLTYFQNEAQLEKSRLLSDRFSAERPKGSFSTLEIQRTEQGDSAMYLCASSPRTGGRYEQYFGPGTRLTVT.

The chain has TRBV7-9 and TRBJ1-1; D not resolved. CDR3 size: 14 residues. V lost 11 bases and J lost 5, with 21 bases in between. Germline-derived CDR1 and CDR2 are SEHNR and FQNEAQ (reference sequence). CDR3 loop: CAGVESGSGTEAFF. The CDR3 DNA reads TGTGCCGGGGTAGAGTCCGGTTCGGGGACTGAAGCTTTCTTT. The whole variable domain, remainder taken from reference TRBV7-9 and TRBJ1-1, is DTGVSQNPRHKITKRGQNVTFRCDPISEHNRLYWYRQTLGQGPEFLTYFQNEAQLEKSRLLSDRFSAERPKGSFSTLEIQRTEQGDSAMYLCAGVESGSGTEAFFGQGTRLTVV.

Details on this clone: Relative to the germline gene, one junction end is altered; a read error may explain this. The chain couples TRBV9 to TRBJ1-1; tentative D call: TRBD1 (6 bases). Germline CDR1 and CDR2: SGDLS and YYNGEE. CDR3 length equals 15 residues. The CDR3 loop reads CASSVAPGVNTEASF. CDR3 bases: TGTGCCAGCAGCGTGGCCCCAGGGGTGAACACTGAAGCTTCCTTT.

The chain joins TRBV2 to TRBJ1-1, with 7 bases matching TRBD1. This CDR3 is built from 15 residues. Trimming at V came to 6 bases and at J to 1 base, leaving 8 bases not matched to a gene. The germline V gene has CDR1 SNHLY and CDR2 FYNNEI. CDR3 sequence: CASSKTDRENTEAFF. The CDR3 DNA sequence: TGTGCCAGCAGCAAGACAGACAGGGAGAACACTGAAGCTTTCTTT. The variable domain in full, completed from reference TRBV2 and TRBJ1-1, reads EPEVTQTPSHQVTQMGQEVILRCVPISNHLYFYWYRQILGQKVEFLVSFYNNEISEKSEIFDDQFSVERPDGSNFTLKIRSTKLEDSAMYFCASSKTDRENTEAFFGQGTRLTVV.

This chain joins TRBV27 and TRBJ1-5; 9 bases fit TRBD1. The germline CDR1 and CDR2 sequences are MNHEY and SMNVEV (reference sequence). V lost 6 bases to trimming and J lost 0 bases; unmatched junction nucleotides: 3. The CDR3 is 15 amino acids. DNA for the CDR3: TGTGCCAGCAGAGGACAGGGGTATAGCAATCAGCCCCAGCATTTT. It specifies CASRGQGYSNQPQHF.

This clone showed up just a few times. The chain carries TRBV30 and TRBJ1-2; D call uncertain. The V and J ends lost 0 bases and 7 bases respectively, with 12 bases between them. CDR1 is GTSNPN and CDR2 is SVGIG in the germline V gene (reference sequence). This CDR3 contains 13 residues. The CDR3 spells CAWSVPEVAGYTF. Here the CDR3 DNA reads TGTGCCTGGAGTGTACCTGAGGTTGCTGGCTACACCTTC.

V usage is TRBV29-1 and J usage is TRBJ2-2; 8 positions match TRBD1. The CDR3 loop spans 14 amino acids. V was clipped by 5 bases and J by 3 bases; unmatched bases: 5. CDR1 and CDR2 from the germline V gene are SQVTM and ANQGSEA. The CDR3 reads CSVLTGAYTGELFF. CDR3 DNA: TGCAGCGTTCTGACAGGGGCCTACACCGGGGAGCTGTTTTTT.

The V call is TRBV7-3, the J call TRBJ2-7; the D is unclear. Between the trimmed V and J ends, which lost 5 bases and 1 base, there was a span of 18 bases. Per the germline V gene, CDR1 is SGHTA and CDR2 is FQGTGA. The CDR3 consists of 16 residues. In nucleotides, the CDR3 is TGTGCCAGCAGCCCCCAGAAAACCGACACATCCTACGAGCAGTACTTC. It encodes CASSPQKTDTSYEQYF.